These T cell receptor beta chains were read from a single sample in a study of response to subunit inactivated influenza vaccine. TCRdb fed the RT-PCR reads into MiXCR, producing one record per CDR3 protein. The repertoire holds about 160,000 distinct CDR3 sequences, with around 11% as singletons. The source material was CD8+ T cells sorted from PBMCs, sampled around 25 months after vaccination. Source of these receptors: a man aged 50 to 75 who received an inactivated influenza vaccine. Each CDR3 is given with its conserved first and last residue. A D gene is named only where the DNA matches it firmly. Where a row states a size, it is once, few, many or the class of an expanded clone; other rows omit it.

V gene: TRBV6-5; D gene: .; J gene: TRBJ2-5; clone size: .; CDR3 protein: CASTDNAETQYF; CDR3 DNA: TGTGCCAGCACCGACAATGCTGAGACCCAGTACTTC
V gene: TRBV28; D gene: .; J gene: TRBJ2-7; clone size: many; CDR3 protein: CASSLTGVYEQYF; CDR3 DNA: TGTGCCAGCAGTTTAACAGGAGTCTACGAGCAGTACTTC
V gene: TRBV11-2; D gene: .; J gene: TRBJ2-7; clone size: few; CDR3 protein: CASSLYGGLTYEQYF; CDR3 DNA: TGTGCCAGCAGCTTATATGGGGGGCTTACCTACGAGCAGTACTTC
V gene: TRBV20-1; D gene: .; J gene: TRBJ1-1; clone size: few; CDR3 protein: CSAPDSNMNTEAFF; CDR3 DNA: TGCAGTGCCCCGGACAGCAACATGAACACTGAAGCTTTCTTT
V gene: TRBV27; D gene: .; J gene: TRBJ2-1; clone size: many; CDR3 protein: CASSLGGAPYNEQFF; CDR3 DNA: TGTGCCAGCAGTTTAGGAGGGGCGCCCTACAATGAGCAGTTCTTC
V gene: TRBV10-3; D gene: .; J gene: TRBJ2-2; clone size: few; CDR3 protein: CAISDLTRRDTGELFF; CDR3 DNA: TGTGCCATCAGTGACCTCACGCGGCGGGACACCGGGGAGCTGTTTTTT
V gene: TRBV28; D gene: .; J gene: TRBJ2-2; clone size: many; CDR3 protein: CASSLPQTVNTGELFF; CDR3 DNA: TGTGCCAGCAGTTTACCCCAGACAGTGAACACCGGGGAGCTGTTTTTT
V gene: TRBV24-1; D gene: .; J gene: TRBJ1-5; clone size: .; CDR3 protein: CATSDLKGQPQHF; CDR3 DNA: TGTGCCACCAGTGACCTTAAGGGTCAGCCCCAGCATTTT
V gene: TRBV12-3/TRBV12-4; D gene: TRBD1; J gene: TRBJ1-2; clone size: few; CDR3 protein: CASSLRTGVQRGYGYTF; CDR3 DNA: TGTGCCAGCAGTTTAAGGACAGGCGTCCAGAGAGGCTATGGCTACACCTTC
V gene: TRBV3-1; D gene: TRBD2; J gene: TRBJ2-1; clone size: .; CDR3 protein: CASSKDPSGRIYNEQFF; CDR3 DNA: TGTGCCAGCAGCAAGGATCCTAGCGGGAGAATCTACAATGAGCAGTTCTTC
V gene: TRBV4-3; D gene: TRBD2; J gene: TRBJ2-7; clone size: .; CDR3 protein: CASSQDGGTSGEKQYF; CDR3 DNA: TGCGCCAGCAGCCAAGACGGCGGGACTAGCGGGGAGAAGCAGTACTTC
V gene: TRBV28; D gene: TRBD1; J gene: TRBJ1-5; clone size: .; CDR3 protein: CASLASGGLNQPQHF; CDR3 DNA: TGTGCCAGCCTCGCCTCAGGGGGCTTGAATCAGCCCCAGCATTTT
V gene: TRBV20-1; D gene: .; J gene: TRBJ2-1; clone size: few; CDR3 protein: CSAPLAAYNEQFF; CDR3 DNA: TGCAGTGCCCCACTAGCAGCCTACAATGAGCAGTTCTTC
V gene: TRBV12-3/TRBV12-4; D gene: .; J gene: TRBJ2-1; clone size: few; CDR3 protein: CASSSLIGEGEQFF; CDR3 DNA: TGTGCCAGCAGTTCCCTTATTGGAGAGGGCGAGCAGTTCTTC
V gene: TRBV7-9; D gene: TRBD1; J gene: TRBJ2-1; clone size: few; CDR3 protein: CASSHRDRAPGGEQFF; CDR3 DNA: TGTGCCAGCAGCCACCGGGACAGGGCTCCTGGGGGTGAGCAGTTCTTC
V gene: TRBV15; D gene: .; J gene: TRBJ1-1; clone size: .; CDR3 protein: CATSRLSTGRNTEAFF; CDR3 DNA: TGTGCCACCAGCAGGCTGTCAACAGGGAGGAACACTGAAGCTTTCTTT
V gene: TRBV2; D gene: .; J gene: TRBJ2-7; clone size: .; CDR3 protein: CSSVRVFSYEQYF; CDR3 DNA: TGTTCCAGCGTACGGGTTTTCTCCTACGAGCAGTACTTC
V gene: TRBV19; D gene: .; J gene: TRBJ2-4; clone size: .; CDR3 protein: CASSAGSRNIQYF; CDR3 DNA: TGTGCCAGTAGTGCGGGGAGTCGGAACATTCAGTACTTC
V gene: TRBV4-3; D gene: TRBD1; J gene: TRBJ1-1; clone size: .; CDR3 protein: CASSQARQGHTEAFF; CDR3 DNA: TGCGCCAGCAGCCAAGCTAGACAGGGTCACACTGAAGCTTTCTTT
V gene: TRBV12-3/TRBV12-4; D gene: .; J gene: TRBJ2-1; clone size: few; CDR3 protein: CASSAGLAESSYNEQFF; CDR3 DNA: TGTGCCAGCAGTGCCGGACTGGCGGAAAGCTCCTACAATGAGCAGTTCTTC
V gene: TRBV12-5; D gene: .; J gene: TRBJ1-5; clone size: few; CDR3 protein: CASGSKPPEGRGNQPQHF; CDR3 DNA: TGTGCTAGTGGTTCAAAACCACCGGAGGGTAGGGGCAATCAGCCCCAGCATTTT
V gene: TRBV11-2; D gene: .; J gene: TRBJ2-3; clone size: few; CDR3 protein: CASSFVWERSDTQYF; CDR3 DNA: TGTGCCAGCAGCTTCGTATGGGAGCGGTCAGATACGCAGTATTTT
V gene: TRBV20-1; D gene: TRBD1; J gene: TRBJ1-4; clone size: few; CDR3 protein: CSALGGIDEKLFF; CDR3 DNA: TGCAGTGCTCTAGGGGGCATTGATGAAAAACTGTTTTTT
V gene: TRBV4-1; D gene: TRBD1; J gene: TRBJ2-2; clone size: few; CDR3 protein: CASSLEDRGVWTGELFF; CDR3 DNA: TGCGCCAGCAGCCTTGAGGACAGGGGGGTATGGACCGGGGAGCTGTTTTTT
V gene: TRBV24-1; D gene: TRBD2; J gene: TRBJ2-3; clone size: few; CDR3 protein: CATRAGVADTQYF; CDR3 DNA: TGTGCCACCAGAGCGGGAGTGGCAGATACGCAGTATTTT
V gene: TRBV2; D gene: .; J gene: TRBJ1-2; clone size: .; CDR3 protein: CASSEISGGYGYPF; CDR3 DNA: TGTGCCAGCAGTGAAATTTCGGGGGGCTATGGCTACCCCTTC
V gene: TRBV4-1; D gene: .; J gene: TRBJ1-1; clone size: .; CDR3 protein: CASSPQAVTEAFF; CDR3 DNA: TGCGCCAGCAGCCCGCAGGCGGTCACTGAAGCTTTCTTT
V gene: TRBV5-1; D gene: .; J gene: TRBJ2-7; clone size: many; CDR3 protein: CASSRTGNEQYF; CDR3 DNA: TGCGCCAGCAGCCGAACAGGAAACGAGCAGTACTTC
V gene: TRBV20-1; D gene: .; J gene: TRBJ1-5; clone size: .; CDR3 protein: CSAPGNRADQPQHF; CDR3 DNA: TGCAGTGCTCCCGGTAACAGGGCAGATCAGCCCCAGCATTTT
V gene: TRBV9; D gene: TRBD2; J gene: TRBJ2-1; clone size: .; CDR3 protein: CASSRSSGMGKVEQFF; CDR3 DNA: TGTGCCAGCAGCCGAAGCAGCGGGATGGGTAAAGTTGAGCAGTTCTTC
V gene: TRBV24-1; D gene: .; J gene: TRBJ2-6; clone size: many; CDR3 protein: CATSDSANSGANVLTF; CDR3 DNA: TGTGCCACCAGTGATTCAGCTAACTCTGGGGCCAACGTCCTGACTTTC
V gene: TRBV12-3/TRBV12-4; D gene: .; J gene: TRBJ1-2; clone size: many; CDR3 protein: CASSLTEYYGYTF; CDR3 DNA: TGTGCCAGCAGTTTAACAGAGTACTATGGCTACACCTTC